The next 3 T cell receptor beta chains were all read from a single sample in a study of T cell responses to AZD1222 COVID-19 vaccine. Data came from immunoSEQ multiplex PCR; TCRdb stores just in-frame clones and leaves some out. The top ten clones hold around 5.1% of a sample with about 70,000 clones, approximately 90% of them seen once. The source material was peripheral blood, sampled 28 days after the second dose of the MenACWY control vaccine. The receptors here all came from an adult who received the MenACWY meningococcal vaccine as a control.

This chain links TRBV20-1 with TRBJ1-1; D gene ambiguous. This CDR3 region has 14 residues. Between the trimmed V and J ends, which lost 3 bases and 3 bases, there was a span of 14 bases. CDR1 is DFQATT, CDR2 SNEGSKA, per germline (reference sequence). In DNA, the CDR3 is TGCAGTGCTAGTTACCGCTGGGGAGACACTGAAGCTTTCTTT. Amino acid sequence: CSASYRWGDTEAFF.

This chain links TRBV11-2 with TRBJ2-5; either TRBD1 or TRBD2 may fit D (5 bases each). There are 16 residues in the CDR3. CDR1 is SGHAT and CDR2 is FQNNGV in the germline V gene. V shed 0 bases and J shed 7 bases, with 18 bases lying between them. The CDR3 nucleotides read TGTGCCAGCAGCTTAGAACCCCCCGGGGCTGGGGGGACCCAGTACTTC. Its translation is CASSLEPPGAGGTQYF. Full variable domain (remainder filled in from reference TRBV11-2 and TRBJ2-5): EAGVAQSPRYKIIEKRQSVAFWCNPISGHATLYWYQQILGQGPKLLIQFQNNGVVDDSQLPKDRFSAERLKGVDSTLKIQPAKLEDSAVYLCASSLEPPGAGGTQYFGPGTRLLVL.

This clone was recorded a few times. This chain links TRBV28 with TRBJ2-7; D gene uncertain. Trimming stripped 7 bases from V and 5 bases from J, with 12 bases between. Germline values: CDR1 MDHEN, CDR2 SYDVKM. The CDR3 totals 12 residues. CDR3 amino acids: CASNRYRDEQYF. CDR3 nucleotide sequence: TGTGCCAGCAATCGGTATAGGGACGAGCAGTACTTC.